This entry lists 32 T cell receptor beta chains sequenced from one sample in a study of T-cell memory formation after mild COVID-19. One entry per CDR3 protein results from TCRdb running MiXCR on the 5' RACE reads. This table holds approximately 260,000 distinct CDR3 sequences, roughly 15% found once. The sequencing sample was made of PBMCs or a T cell subset sorted from them (not recorded which). The receptors shown here come from a man between 18 and 29 years old who had mild COVID-19 (a few samples of this study predate the infection). Cell type and time point are not known.

This chain links TRBV7-2 with TRBJ1-5; 8 nucleotides match TRBD1. The CDR3 length is 17 residues. The V and J ends lost 1 base and 1 base, in that order; junction bases with no gene match: 6. Germline CDR1 and CDR2: SGHTA and FQGNSA. The CDR3 coding sequence is TGTGCCAGCAGCTTAGTACACAGGGGGTTGAGCAATCAGCCCCAGCATTTT. This encodes CASSLVHRGLSNQPQHF.

The V gene is TRBV6-2 or TRBV6-3, the J gene TRBJ1-1; a possible D gene is TRBD1 (5 bases). The V end lost 6 bases, the J end lost 4 bases, and 12 bases lay between the germline ends. There are 13 residues in the CDR3. Per the germline V gene, CDR1 is MNHEY and CDR2 is SVGEGT. The CDR3 coding sequence is TGTGCCAGCAGCCGGGACCAAGTCACTGAAGCTTTCTTT. Residues: CASSRDQVTEAFF.

In its sample, this clonotype was seen a few times. The chain is built from TRBV4-1 and TRBJ2-1; 7 bases line up with TRBD2. CDR3 length equals 16 residues. Germline CDR1 is MGHRA and CDR2 is YSYEKL. The junction had 4 bases not matched to a gene; V was cut back by 2 bases and J by 0 bases. CDR3 nucleotides: TGCGCCAGCAGCCAAAGACTAGCCTTCTCCTACAATGAGCAGTTCTTC. It specifies CASSQRLAFSYNEQFF.

The chain recombines TRBV5-1 with TRBJ2-7; 10 bases match TRBD1. V lost 4 bases, J lost 0 bases, and 10 bases stayed unmatched. The CDR3 totals 17 residues. Germline CDR1 is SGHRS and CDR2 is YFSETQ. DNA of the CDR3: TGCGCCAGCAGCCCGAGACAGGGGGCCAGTACCTCCTACGAGCAGTACTTC. The encoded protein is CASSPRQGASTSYEQYF.

This clonotype was picked up many times. The chain uses TRBV11-1 and TRBJ1-1; no definite D call. Germline V gene sequence: CDR1 SGHAT, CDR2 FQDESV (reference sequence). V was shortened by 8 bases and J by 1 base, with 8 bases between the two germline ends. This CDR3 has 12 amino acids. The CDR3 nucleotides are TGTGCCAGCGTCCCGCAGAACACTGAAGCTTTCTTT. It yields the protein CASVPQNTEAFF.

This chain joins TRBV11-2 and TRBJ1-6, with D possibly being TRBD1 (5 bases). CDR1 and CDR2 from the germline V gene are SGHAT and FQNNGV. V lost 1 base to trimming and J lost 9 bases, with 13 bases between them. The CDR3 length is 15 residues. CDR3 nucleotide sequence: TGTGCCAGCAGCTTAGTAGAGGGGAAGTCTTCACCCCTCCACTTT. It translates to CASSLVEGKSSPLHF.

The table lists this clonotype with a few counts. The chain joins TRBV4-3 to TRBJ1-5; D ambiguous. Trimming took 0 bases from V and 9 from J, leaving 15 bases between them. Per germline, CDR1 LGHNA and CDR2 YSLEER. This CDR3 contains 15 residues. The DNA of the CDR3 is TGCGCCAGCAGCCAAGAATGGGAGCCTCACTGGCCCCAGCATTTT. Its translation is CASSQEWEPHWPQHF.

This clonotype came up many times. The chain joins TRBV2 to TRBJ2-7; D is unclear. V was cut by 6 bases and J by 6 bases, with 12 bases left in between. Looked up from germline, CDR1 is SNHLY and CDR2 is FYNNEI. CDR3 length: 12 amino acids. CDR3 nucleotide sequence: TGTGCCAGCAGGGACCCCCGGTTCGAGCAGTACTTC. Encoded protein: CASRDPRFEQYF. Based on the CDR3 plus reference TRBV2 and TRBJ2-7, the full variable domain is EPEVTQTPSHQVTQMGQEVILRCVPISNHLYFYWYRQILGQKVEFLVSFYNNEISEKSEIFDDQFSVERPDGSNFTLKIRSTKLEDSAMYFCASRDPRFEQYFGPGTRLTVT.

The V call is TRBV19, the J call TRBJ2-1, with D perhaps TRBD1 or TRBD2 (6 bases each). CDR3 size: 14 residues. Between the trimmed V and J ends, which lost 9 bases and 3 bases, there was a span of 15 bases. Germline values: CDR1 LNHDA, CDR2 SQIVND (reference sequence). CDR3 bases: TGTGCCAGCACCCCCGGGGGCCTCTACAATGAGCAGTTCTTC. Translating gives CASTPGGLYNEQFF.

The table lists this clonotype with a few counts. The J gene is TRBJ2-7, the V gene TRBV6-4; 10 bases are a match to TRBD2. Germline trimming cut 1 base from V and 7 bases from J; bases unmatched to any gene: 10. Germline loops: CDR1 MRHNA, CDR2 SNTAGT. This CDR3 comprises 16 residues. CDR3 residues: CASSDCCEAGGLEQYF. CDR3 DNA sequence: TGTGCCAGCAGTGACTGTTGTGAAGCGGGGGGGCTTGAGCAGTACTTC.

The chain employs TRBV5-6 and TRBJ1-2, with D uncertain. The CDR3 has 14 residues. The V end was cut by 4 bases, the J end by 0 bases, with 10 bases between. Germline V gene data show CDR1 as SGHDT and CDR2 as YYEEEE. This CDR3 reads CASSLPPTNYGYTF. DNA for the CDR3: TGTGCCAGCAGCCTGCCTCCAACTAACTATGGCTACACCTTC.

In this sample, this clonotype turned up a few times. The chain combines TRBV5-1 with TRBJ2-7, with D possibly being TRBD1 (6 bases). V was trimmed by 4 bases and J by 5 bases, leaving 10 bases between them. Germline V gives CDR1 SGHRS, CDR2 YFSETQ. The CDR3 loop spans 12 amino acids. CDR3 residues: CASSPGQNEQYF. The CDR3 bases are TGCGCCAGCAGCCCCGGACAGAACGAGCAGTACTTC.

This clonotype was counted many times. V usage is TRBV5-1 and J usage is TRBJ2-3; the match to TRBD2 covers 12 bases. The CDR3 totals 15 residues. Germline V gene data show CDR1 as SGHRS and CDR2 as YFSETQ. J was trimmed by 3 bases and V by 3 bases; bases with no gene match: 2. This CDR3 is CASSSGLAGTDTQYF. CDR3 coding DNA: TGCGCCAGCAGCTCTGGACTAGCGGGGACAGATACGCAGTATTTT.

The CDR3 loop reads CASSRTQGLMETQYF. CDR3 bases: TGTGCCAGCAGTAGGACACAGGGACTGATGGAGACCCAGTACTTC. The chain couples TRBV6-2 or TRBV6-3 to TRBJ2-5; the D gene could be TRBD1 or TRBD2 (6 bases each). CDR1 is MNHEY, CDR2 SVGEGT, per germline. This CDR3 spans 15 amino acids. V dropped 5 bases and J dropped 5 bases, with 18 bases sitting between them.

This chain links TRBV20-1 with TRBJ2-3; 12 bases match TRBD2. This CDR3 comprises 16 residues. Per the germline V gene, CDR1 is DFQATT and CDR2 is SNEGSKA (reference sequence). V lost 3 bases and J lost 4; bases outside the gene matches: 8. The CDR3 sequence is CSARHTSGGIADTQYF. CDR3 DNA: TGCAGTGCTAGGCACACTAGCGGGGGGATCGCAGATACGCAGTATTTT.

This clonotype was counted between two and nine times. The gene calls are TRBV11-2 and TRBJ1-4; possibly TRBD1 for D (5 bases). Trimming left V 5 bases short and J 5 bases short, with 12 bases between. The CDR3 consists of 14 residues. Germline CDR1 and CDR2: SGHAT and FQNNGV. The DNA for the CDR3 is TGTGCCAGCAGCCAAACAGGAAACAATGAAAAACTGTTTTTT. It encodes CASSQTGNNEKLFF.

The V gene is TRBV5-1, the J gene TRBJ2-1; 10 bases line up with TRBD2. Germline V gives CDR1 SGHRS, CDR2 YFSETQ. The CDR3 loop spans 15 amino acids. Germline trimming cut 0 bases from V and 12 bases from J; bases unmatched to any gene: 9. The CDR3 region is CASSLASGGAKGQFF. The CDR3 coding sequence is TGCGCCAGCAGCTTGGCCAGCGGGGGGGCCAAGGGGCAGTTCTTC.

Only a few counts were recorded for this clonotype. The rearrangement joins TRBV20-1 to TRBJ1-1, with 7 nucleotides matching TRBD1. Germline V gene lookup returns CDR1 DFQATT and CDR2 SNEGSKA (reference sequence). The CDR3 extends over 15 amino acids. Trimming removed 6 bases from V and 1 base from J; junction bases left unmatched: 11. The CDR3 nucleotides are TGCAGTGCCTCGGGGACAGAATTATCGAACACTGAAGCTTTCTTT. Its translation: CSASGTELSNTEAFF.

This clonotype came up many times. The chain uses TRBV5-1 and TRBJ2-2, with D maybe TRBD2 (5 bases). With 2 bases removed from V and 2 bases from J, the gap between germline ends came to 7 bases. The CDR3 totals 14 residues. In germline, CDR1 is SGHRS, CDR2 YFSETQ. This CDR3 reads CASSLLVNTGELFF. CDR3 sequence (DNA): TGCGCCAGCAGCTTACTAGTAAACACCGGGGAGCTGTTTTTT.

The chain has TRBV20-1 and TRBJ1-5, with 8 positions matching TRBD1. Looked up from germline, CDR1 is DFQATT and CDR2 is SNEGSKA (reference sequence). CDR3 size: 14 residues. The trim removed 3 bases at V and 9 bases at J, leaving 10 bases unmatched. The CDR3 loop reads CSARTPGGGGPQHF. Written as DNA, the CDR3 is TGCAGTGCTAGGACTCCAGGGGGCGGAGGGCCCCAGCATTTT.

CDR3 coding DNA: TGCAGTGCTAATCAGGGTGACAGCACAGATACGCAGTATTTT. The encoded protein is CSANQGDSTDTQYF. The genes are TRBV20-1 and TRBJ2-3, with D perhaps TRBD1 (5 bases). Germline V gene lookup returns CDR1 DFQATT and CDR2 SNEGSKA (reference sequence). The CDR3 is 14 residues long. Trimming removed 4 bases from V and 0 bases from J, with 11 bases in between.

This chain joins TRBV4-2 and TRBJ2-1; TRBD2 might be the D (5 bases). Germline V CDR1 and CDR2: LGHNA, YNFKEQ. Trimming shortened V by 1 base and J by 0 bases, and 16 bases separated the two germline ends. The CDR3 has 18 amino acids. For the CDR3, the DNA is TGTGCCAGCAGCCAAGTCGTATCCAGCGGTCTCTCCTACAATGAGCAGTTCTTC. It codes for CASSQVVSSGLSYNEQFF.

In its sample, this clonotype was seen a few times. The chain employs TRBV6-5 and TRBJ2-1; the D call may be TRBD1 or TRBD2 (6 bases each). Germline CDR1 and CDR2: MNHEY and SVGAGI. This CDR3 has 16 residues. Trimming pared 8 bases from V and 10 bases from J, leaving 27 bases between. The CDR3 nucleotides read TGTGCCAGCCGCTTGCTGGGGGGCCATTGGGGAGGAGAGCAGTTCTTC. It yields the protein CASRLLGGHWGGEQFF.

The chain recombines TRBV2 with TRBJ1-1; no clear D gene. Germline CDR1 and CDR2: SNHLY and FYNNEI. This CDR3 region has 13 residues. V lost 1 base to trimming and J lost 6 bases, with 9 bases between them. This CDR3 reads CASSEDRHAEAFF. In nucleotides, the CDR3 is TGTGCCAGCAGTGAAGACCGACATGCTGAAGCTTTCTTT.

This clonotype was observed a few times. The rearrangement links TRBV5-1 to TRBJ1-1; no clear D. The CDR3 extends over 13 amino acids. Trimming removed 2 bases at V and 1 base at J, with 6 bases between. Germline CDR1 reads SGHRS; CDR2 reads YFSETQ. The CDR3 DNA follows: TGCGCCAGCAGCTTTGTGGGGAACACTGAAGCTTTCTTT. It encodes CASSFVGNTEAFF.

The chain employs TRBV15 and TRBJ1-6; 10 bases agree with TRBD1. CDR3 length equals 16 residues. Germline V gene lookup returns CDR1 LNHNV and CDR2 YYDKDF (reference sequence). V shed 5 bases and J 14 bases; nucleotides not matched to a gene: 15. CDR3 nucleotides: TGTGCCACCAGCGCCCACCTGGGACAGGGGTTTCAGGCCCTCCACTTT. Protein sequence: CATSAHLGQGFQALHF.

This clonotype was counted only a few times. V is TRBV29-1 and J is TRBJ2-3; no definite D call. V lost 0 bases, J lost 6 bases, and 13 bases lay in between. CDR1 and CDR2 from the germline V gene are SQVTM and ANQGSEA. The CDR3 contains 14 residues. The CDR3 DNA follows: TGCAGCGTTGAAGATCCGCGCCTACGGGATACGCAGTATTTT. Translated, it gives CSVEDPRLRDTQYF.

This clonotype showed up just a few times. This chain uses TRBV7-3 with TRBJ2-2, with 13 bases that match TRBD2. Germline assignment: CDR1 SGHTA and CDR2 FQGTGA. This CDR3 has 19 residues. V dropped 3 bases and J dropped 5; count of bases not matched to a gene: 12. CDR3 loop: CASSFSLAPGLAGTGELFF. The CDR3 DNA reads as TGTGCCAGCAGCTTTAGCCTAGCTCCGGGACTAGCGGGGACCGGGGAGCTGTTTTTT.

The rearrangement joins TRBV6-6 to TRBJ1-6; TRBD1 aligns across 11 bases. The germline gives CDR1 MNHNY, CDR2 SVGAGI (reference sequence). J was trimmed by 7 bases and V by 1 base; bases with no gene match: 0. The CDR3 has 15 amino acids. CDR3 residues: CASSYWDRGNSPLHF. CDR3 DNA sequence: TGTGCCAGCAGTTACTGGGACAGGGGGAATTCACCCCTCCACTTT.

This sequence joins TRBV2 and TRBJ1-1, with D maybe TRBD1 (5 bases). Germline V gene data show CDR1 as SNHLY and CDR2 as FYNNEI. This CDR3 region has 13 residues. V was pared by 10 bases and J by 0 bases, with 12 bases between. As DNA, the CDR3 is TGTGCCAACCCAGCGACAGTGAACACTGAAGCTTTCTTT. Its translation: CANPATVNTEAFF.

This clonotype was counted only a few times. The chain combines TRBV6-1 with TRBJ1-6; 10 bases are a match to TRBD1. This CDR3 comprises 17 residues. The germline gives CDR1 MNHNS, CDR2 SASEGT. With V trimmed by 11 bases and J by 0 bases, 10 bases remained unmatched. The CDR3 spells CASELGDRGSYNSPLHF. The CDR3 nucleotides are TGTGCCTCCGAACTTGGGGACAGGGGCTCCTATAATTCACCCCTCCACTTT.

This clonotype has ten or more counts. This sequence joins TRBV2 and TRBJ2-4, with TRBD2 matching 12 bases. Losses at the gene ends were 10 bases for V and 6 bases for J; bases not matched to a gene: 7. This CDR3 region has 14 residues. Germline CDR1 and CDR2: SNHLY and FYNNEI. The CDR3 region has the DNA TGTGCCACCACAGGACTAGCGGGGCGAAACATTCAGTACTTC. This gives the protein CATTGLAGRNIQYF.